Below are 24 T cell receptor beta chains sequenced from a single sample in a study of T cell repertoires in cytomegalovirus infection. TCRdb passed the reads through MiXCR, listing each CDR3 protein once. The sample includes some 350,000 distinct CDR3 sequences, about 28% of them seen just once. Their antigens remain unidentified. Here the sequenced sample was cultured PBMCs, taken from culture after CMV antigen stimulation. The source is a human donor in good health (CMV status not recorded). Some clones in this sample may be carry-over from other donors' samples.

This clonotype was counted at least ten times. The V gene is TRBV7-2, the J gene TRBJ2-7, with TRBD2 matching over 8 bases. Germline V lookup: CDR1 SGHTA, CDR2 FQGNSA. The V and J ends lost 1 base and 5 bases, in that order; junction bases with no gene match: 7. CDR3 length: 15 residues. DNA for the CDR3: TGTGCCAGCAGCTTAGTCGGCGGGGGGACCAACGAGCAGTACTTC. Amino acids: CASSLVGGGTNEQYF.

This chain connects TRBV5-1 to TRBJ1-2; TRBD1 agrees at 11 bases. Per germline, CDR1 SGHRS and CDR2 YFSETQ. The CDR3 has 14 amino acids. V shed 4 bases and J 6 bases; nucleotides not matched to a gene: 5. The CDR3 sequence is CASSPGQGADGYTF. The CDR3 nucleotides read TGCGCCAGCAGCCCAGGACAGGGGGCAGATGGCTACACCTTC.

The genes are TRBV27 and TRBJ2-7, with D perhaps given as TRBD1 or TRBD2 (5 bases each). This CDR3 comprises 15 residues. V was pared by 3 bases and J by 2 bases, with 14 bases between. Germline V CDR1 and CDR2: MNHEY, SMNVEV (reference sequence). The CDR3 bases are TGTGCCAGCAGTTTCGGAGGTAGAGGGGCCTACGAGCAGTACTTC. Translation gives CASSFGGRGAYEQYF.

This clonotype has just a few counts. J is TRBJ1-1 and V is TRBV20-1; 9 bases fit TRBD1. This CDR3 has 14 amino acids. V lost 0 bases, J lost 5 bases, and 4 bases stayed unmatched. Germline-derived CDR1 and CDR2 are DFQATT and SNEGSKA (reference sequence). CDR3 region: CSAREGQGRTEAFF. The CDR3 nucleotides read TGCAGTGCTAGAGAGGGACAGGGAAGGACTGAAGCTTTCTTT.

Only a few counts were recorded for this clonotype. The chain carries TRBV6-8 and TRBJ1-2, with D unresolved. Germline-derived CDR1 and CDR2 are MNHGY and SAAAGT. The CDR3 contains 14 residues. Trimming shortened V by 1 base and J by 4 bases, and 10 bases separated the two germline ends. CDR3 sequence (DNA): TGTGCCAGCAGTTACTTCCCCGAGACCTATGGCTACACCTTC. Protein product: CASSYFPETYGYTF.

V is TRBV5-4 and J is TRBJ2-7; 7 nucleotides match TRBD2. Germline CDR1 is SGHNT and CDR2 is YYREEE (reference sequence). With 4 bases clipped from V and 0 bases from J, the junction kept 7 bases outside the gene matches. This CDR3 has 15 amino acids. In nucleotides, the CDR3 is TGTGCCAGCAGCCCCAGCGGGACGATCTCCTACGAGCAGTACTTC. Amino acids: CASSPSGTISYEQYF.

V usage is TRBV12-3 or TRBV12-4 and J usage is TRBJ1-5; D not certain. The CDR3 spans 14 residues. The V end was cut by 6 bases, the J end by 3 bases, with 12 bases between. CDR3 loop: CASSFTQINQPQHF. CDR3 DNA sequence: TGTGCCAGCAGCTTCACGCAGATCAATCAGCCCCAGCATTTT.

The chain is built from TRBV5-1 and TRBJ2-7; possible D gene TRBD2, 6 bases. CDR3 length equals 14 residues. The ends were cut back, 2 bases at V and 2 bases at J, with 11 bases in the middle. Per germline, CDR1 SGHRS and CDR2 YFSETQ. CDR3 loop: CASSFPGAAYEQYF. In DNA form, the CDR3 reads TGCGCCAGCAGCTTCCCGGGAGCGGCCTACGAGCAGTACTTC.

This clonotype came up a few times. The rearrangement joins TRBV7-2 to TRBJ2-5; 8 nucleotides match TRBD2. The trim removed 4 bases at V and 3 bases at J, leaving 7 bases unmatched. Germline loops: CDR1 SGHTA, CDR2 FQGNSA. The CDR3 totals 15 residues. DNA for the CDR3: TGTGCCAGCAGCTCGGGGGGGCGGGAGGAAGAGACCCAGTACTTC. It is translated as CASSSGGREEETQYF.

The J gene is TRBJ2-2, the V gene TRBV3-1; D might be TRBD1 or TRBD2, each matching 7 bases. The V end was cut by 6 bases, the J end by 5 bases, with 19 bases between. CDR1 is LGHDT, CDR2 YNNKEL, per germline (reference sequence). This CDR3 is 16 amino acids long. DNA of the CDR3: TGTGCCAGCAGTTCAAGTAGACAGGGAGGGACCGGGGAGCTGTTTTTT. This encodes CASSSSRQGGTGELFF.

The chain employs TRBV3-1 and TRBJ1-4; tentatively, D is TRBD1 (6 bases). Germline V gene lookup returns CDR1 LGHDT and CDR2 YNNKEL (reference sequence). The CDR3 loop spans 16 amino acids. Trimming took off 0 bases at V and 2 bases at J, with 10 bases between the two ends. This CDR3 is CASSQDQGRTNEKLFF. DNA for the CDR3: TGTGCCAGCAGCCAAGATCAGGGGAGGACTAATGAAAAACTGTTTTTT.

This clonotype turned up a few times. The chain uses TRBV12-3 or TRBV12-4 and TRBJ1-5, with TRBD1 matching over 11 bases. The length of the CDR3 is 16 residues. Trimming took 6 bases from V and 1 from J; bases not matched to a gene: 5. The chain's CDR3 is CASSWTGGRSNQPQHF. The CDR3 bases are TGTGCCAGCAGCTGGACAGGGGGCCGAAGCAATCAGCCCCAGCATTTT.

Many counts were recorded for this clonotype. The chain carries TRBV28 and TRBJ1-5; D perhaps matches TRBD1 (6 bases). In germline, CDR1 is MDHEN, CDR2 SYDVKM. This CDR3 spans 14 amino acids. Trimming shortened V by 6 bases and J by 6 bases, and 15 bases separated the two germline ends. The CDR3, as DNA: TGTGCCAGCAGCATAACAGGGTCGGGTCAGCCCCAGCATTTT. Its protein product is CASSITGSGQPQHF.

The V gene is TRBV5-6, the J gene TRBJ2-2, with TRBD1 matching over 8 bases. V shed 1 base, J shed 9 bases, and the junction held 8 bases outside the gene matches. Per the germline V gene, CDR1 is SGHDT and CDR2 is YYEEEE. The CDR3 has 15 residues. The CDR3 nucleotides read TGTGCCAGCAGCTTGATGAGACAGGGGAGTCGGGAGCTGTTTTTT. Protein sequence: CASSLMRQGSRELFF. Drawing the rest from reference TRBV5-6 and TRBJ2-2, the complete variable domain is DAGVTQSPTHLIKTRGQQVTLRCSPKSGHDTVSWYQQALGQGPQFIFQYYEEEERQRGNFPDRFSGHQFPNYSSELNVNALLLGDSALYLCASSLMRQGSRELFFGEGSRLTVL.

This chain uses TRBV28 with TRBJ1-6, with D hard to call. From germline, CDR1 is MDHEN and CDR2 SYDVKM. Trimming pared 2 bases from V and 7 bases from J, leaving 15 bases between. CDR3 length equals 16 residues. CDR3 nucleotides: TGTGCCAGCAGTTTAGAGGCAGCAAAGATAAATTCACCCCTCCACTTT. It yields the protein CASSLEAAKINSPLHF.

This clonotype occurred a few times. The chain is built from TRBV7-8 and TRBJ2-1; perhaps TRBD2 as D (6 bases). The CDR3 runs to 13 residues. Trimming pared 3 bases from V and 10 bases from J, leaving 13 bases between. Germline lookup yields CDR1 SGHVS and CDR2 FQNEAQ. The CDR3 region is CASSLARSGEQFF. CDR3 DNA sequence: TGTGCCAGCAGCTTGGCCCGGAGCGGGGAGCAGTTCTTC.

In its sample, this clonotype was seen many times. V usage is TRBV20-1 and J usage is TRBJ1-6; D possibly corresponds to TRBD1 (6 bases). Germline CDR1 is DFQATT and CDR2 is SNEGSKA (reference sequence). The CDR3 is 14 amino acids. Deletions cut 1 base from V and 5 bases from J, with 9 bases between. The CDR3 DNA is TGCAGTGCTAGAGCGGGGGCGGATAATTCACCCCTCCACTTT. It encodes CSARAGADNSPLHF.

Comment on this clonotype: One junction end does not reproduce the germline sequence, and a read error may be involved. Here the CDR3 DNA reads TGTGCCAGCAGCCTCCAGCGGGGACCCCAAAAGACCCAGTACTTC. Translation gives CASSLQRGPQKTQYF. The chain is built from TRBV11-2 and TRBJ2-5, with 7 bases that match TRBD2. This CDR3 has 15 residues. The germline CDR1 and CDR2 sequences are SGHAT and FQNNGV.

The chain employs TRBV20-1 and TRBJ2-1, with D perhaps given as TRBD1 or TRBD2 (5 bases each). The germline V gene has CDR1 DFQATT and CDR2 SNEGSKA (reference sequence). The length of the CDR3 is 14 residues. Trimming cost V 3 bases and J 2 bases, with 11 bases left between them. The CDR3 loop reads CSARGEGAYNEQFF. CDR3 bases: TGCAGTGCTAGGGGAGAAGGGGCCTACAATGAGCAGTTCTTC.

V usage is TRBV27 and J usage is TRBJ1-1; 10 bases are a match to TRBD1. CDR1 MNHEY and CDR2 SMNVEV come from the germline V gene (reference sequence). This CDR3 region has 15 residues. Trimming removed 6 bases from V and 4 bases from J; junction bases left unmatched: 8. The CDR3 DNA reads TGTGCCAGCAGACGACAGGGGGCGGAGAGCACTGAAGCTTTCTTT. Translated, it gives CASRRQGAESTEAFF.

This clonotype was seen many times. The V gene is TRBV7-2, the J gene TRBJ2-3; D perhaps matches TRBD2 (6 bases). Between the trimmed V and J ends, which lost 1 base and 2 bases, there was a span of 13 bases. This CDR3 region has 16 residues. Germline V gives CDR1 SGHTA, CDR2 FQGNSA. This chain's CDR3 is CASSLGGLTDTDTQYF. The CDR3 DNA follows: TGTGCCAGCAGCTTAGGCGGACTAACGGACACAGATACGCAGTATTTT.

This clonotype has a single count. The chain employs TRBV7-1 and TRBJ2-7; D unclear. TRBV7-1 is flagged as an ORF with uncertain function. V shed 3 bases and J shed 5 bases, with 11 bases lying between them. The CDR3 has 13 amino acids. CDR3 amino acids: CASSSLGGDEQYF. CDR3 nucleotides: TGTGCCAGCAGCTCCTTGGGTGGCGACGAGCAGTACTTC.

V and J are TRBV27 and TRBJ1-2, with D possibly matching TRBD1 (6 bases). The germline V gene encodes CDR1 MNHEY and CDR2 SMNVEV (reference sequence). This CDR3 has 15 amino acids. V was pared by 5 bases and J by 8 bases, with 21 bases between. CDR3: CASSRLDSLVWGYTF. DNA for the CDR3: TGTGCCAGCAGTCGACTGGACAGTCTGGTTTGGGGCTACACCTTC.

The chain uses TRBV27 and TRBJ1-5; maybe TRBD1 (6 bases). V lost 6 bases and J lost 2, with 17 bases in between. CDR3 length equals 16 residues. Germline V gene data show CDR1 as MNHEY and CDR2 as SMNVEV (reference sequence). CDR3: CASRVWGQRGNQPQHF. The DNA for the CDR3 is TGTGCCAGCAGGGTTTGGGGGCAGAGGGGCAATCAGCCCCAGCATTTT.